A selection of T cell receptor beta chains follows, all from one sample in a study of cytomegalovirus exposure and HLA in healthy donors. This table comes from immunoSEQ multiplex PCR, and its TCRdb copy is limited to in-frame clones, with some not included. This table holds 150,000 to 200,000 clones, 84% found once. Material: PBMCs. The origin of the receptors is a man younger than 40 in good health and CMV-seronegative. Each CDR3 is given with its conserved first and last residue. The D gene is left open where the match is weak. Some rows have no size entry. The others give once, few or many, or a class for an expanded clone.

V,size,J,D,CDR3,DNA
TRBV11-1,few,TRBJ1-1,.,CASSLGRGAEAFF,TGTGCCAGCAGCTTAGGTAGGGGCGCTGAAGCTTTCTTT
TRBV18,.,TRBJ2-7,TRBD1,CASSPPSADRGPSYEQYF,TGTGCCAGCTCACCGCCGTCCGCCGACAGGGGGCCCTCCTACGAGCAGTACTTC
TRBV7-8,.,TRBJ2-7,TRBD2,CASSLASGTTYEQYF,TGTGCCAGCAGCTTAGCTAGCGGGACCACCTACGAGCAGTACTTC
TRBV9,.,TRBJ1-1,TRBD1,CASSLDRVPTEAFF,TGTGCCAGCAGCCTTGACAGGGTGCCCACTGAAGCTTTCTTT
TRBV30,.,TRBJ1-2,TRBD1,CAWSPPRGAMGGYTF,TGTGCCTGGAGTCCCCCCAGGGGGGCGATGGGTGGCTACACCTTC
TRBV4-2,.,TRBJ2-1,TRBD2,CASSRVVGSGGYNEQFF,TGTGCCAGCAGCCGCGTCGTAGGCAGCGGGGGATACAATGAGCAGTTCTTC
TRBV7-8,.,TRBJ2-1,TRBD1,CASSTDRGLRNEQFF,TGTGCCAGCAGCACCGACAGGGGGCTAAGGAATGAGCAGTTCTTC
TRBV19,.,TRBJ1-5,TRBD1,CASSTGQDSDYSNQPQHF,TGTGCCAGTAGTACGGGACAGGATTCAGATTATAGCAATCAGCCCCAGCATTTT
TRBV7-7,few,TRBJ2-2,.,CAIVADSGELFF,TGTGCAATCGTGGCGGATTCCGGGGAGCTGTTTTTT
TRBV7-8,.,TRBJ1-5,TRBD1,CASSRQGNSNQPQHF,TGTGCCAGCAGCCGACAGGGAAATAGCAATCAGCCCCAGCATTTT
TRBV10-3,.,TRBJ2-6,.,CAISARSSGANVLTF,TGTGCCATCAGTGCCCGGAGCTCTGGGGCCAACGTCCTGACTTTC
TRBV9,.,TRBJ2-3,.,CASSVRGRETDTQYF,TGTGCCAGCAGCGTTAGGGGGCGGGAAACAGATACGCAGTATTTT
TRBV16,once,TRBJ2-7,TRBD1,CASSQSRTGVSSYHEQYF,TGTGCCAGCAGCCAATCTCGGACAGGGGTATCCTCCTACCACGAGCAGTACTTC
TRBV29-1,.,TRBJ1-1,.,CSVEVLDLPLRGTEAFF,TGCAGCGTTGAAGTTCTGGATTTGCCGTTGCGGGGTACTGAAGCTTTCTTT
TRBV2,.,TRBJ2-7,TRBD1,CASSEGTGGNEQYF,TGTGCCAGCAGTGAAGGGACAGGGGGTAACGAGCAGTACTTC
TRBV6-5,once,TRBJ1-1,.,CASSLGRGKSTEAFF,TGTGCCAGCAGTTTAGGTCGGGGGAAGAGCACTGAAGCTTTCTTT